This TCR beta chain is from a study of radiation and T cells in renal cell carcinoma. At the level of the study: Nephrectomy followed 15 Gy stereotactic body radiation by 4 weeks. Overall study results and limits: From baseline, blood top tumor clonotypes peaked at 2 weeks post-radiation. Baseline intratumoral clonotype presence is unknown without pretreatment biopsies.

Points on this clone: Its target is not known.

Time point described: baseline pretreatment blood. Treatment specified: 15 Gy SBRT to primary tumor, nephrectomy 4 weeks later. TCRdb's table, derived via immunoSEQ multiplex PCR, lists solely in-frame clones and lacks some. Counted here are 130,000 or so clones, roughly 84% occurring once; the ten biggest clones make up 12%. This clonotype was obtained from a woman in her forties or fifties with renal cell carcinoma. This material consisted of blood, taken from a patient whose treatment included radiotherapy and nephrectomy.

The CDR3 DNA reads as TGTGCCAGCAGCTTAGGACAACCGGGACAGGGGCGTCATGGCTACACCTTC. Its protein is CASSLGQPGQGRHGYTF. The gene calls are TRBV7-9 and TRBJ1-2, with 10 bases that match TRBD1. After removal of 1 base from V and 6 bases from J, the junction contained 11 bases not matched to a gene. Germline V gives CDR1 SEHNR, CDR2 FQNEAQ (reference sequence). The CDR3 has 17 residues.